This is a list of T cell receptor beta chains from one sample in a study of lung T cells in sarcoidosis with Löfgren's syndrome. TCRdb used MiXCR to reprocess the reads, holding one entry per CDR3 protein. The sample lists about 2,000 distinct CDR3 sequences; around 27% were seen once. Sequenced: CD4+ T cells from bronchoalveolar lavage. These receptors all come from a human donor with sarcoidosis (Löfgren's syndrome or another form), or a control subject (not recorded which). Both conserved end residues are part of each CDR3. The D gene is left open where the match is weak. Not all rows give a size; the values are once, few, many and, for expanded clones, a class.

TRBJ2-7 NA NA TRBV18 TGTGCCAGCTCAACGGGCAGGACCTCTTACGAGCAGTACTTC CASSTGRTSYEQYF
TRBJ1-3 NA medium-sized TRBV10-3 TGTGCCACGCGGTGGAGGACAGAAGAGGACACCATATATTTT CATRWRTEEDTIYF
TRBJ2-1 NA NA TRBV5-4 TGTGCCAGCAGCCTGGATCGGCAAGATTCGTTCTTC CASSLDRQDSFF
TRBJ2-2 NA many TRBV2 TGTGCCTCTCGTATGGAGGACACCGGGGAGCTGTTTTTT CASRMEDTGELFF
TRBJ1-4 NA many TRBV2 TGTGCCAGCATACCCCGGGGGGTCGGGCGAGAAAAACTGTTTTTT CASIPRGVGREKLFF
TRBJ1-1 TRBD1 medium-sized TRBV7-2 TGTGCCAGCAGCTTAAGCAGGGGGACTGAAGCTTTCTTT CASSLSRGTEAFF
TRBJ2-1 TRBD1 medium-sized TRBV7-2 TGTGCCAGCACCGATTACAGGGGGCCCGCCGAGTTCTTC CASTDYRGPAEFF
TRBJ2-5 NA NA TRBV20-1 TGCAGTGCTAGTGGAGGGACCCAGTACTTC CSASGGTQYF
TRBJ2-2 TRBD2 NA TRBV3-1 TGTGCCAGCAGCCACCCCCTTGGACTAGCCGAAAACCTTAGGACCGGGGAGCTGTTTTTT CASSHPLGLAENLRTGELFF
TRBJ2-5 NA medium-sized TRBV10-3 TGTGCCATCAGTGAGAGACAGGAAGAGACCCAGTACTTC CAISERQEETQYF
TRBJ1-3 TRBD1 medium-sized TRBV2 TGTGCCAGCAGTGGACAGGGAGGTGGAAACACCATATATTTT CASSGQGGGNTIYF
TRBJ1-5 NA medium-sized TRBV5-1 TGCGCCAGCAGCTTTGACGACGGACAGCCCCAGCATTTT CASSFDDGQPQHF
TRBJ1-3 NA medium-sized TRBV7-2 TGTGCCAGCAGCTTCAGGGCGGGGGACTCTGGAAACACCATATATTTT CASSFRAGDSGNTIYF
TRBJ1-1 TRBD1 NA TRBV9 TGTACCAGCAGCTTTCAGGGGGCTGGCACTGAAGCTTTCTTT CTSSFQGAGTEAFF
TRBJ2-7 NA medium-sized TRBV5-4 TGTGCCAGCAGCTTGGACTCGCAGGGGCAGTACTTC CASSLDSQGQYF
TRBJ1-3 NA few TRBV13 TGTGCCAGCAGCTCAAACAGGGCTGGAAACACCATATATTTT CASSSNRAGNTIYF
TRBJ2-1 NA once TRBV11-2 TGTGCCAGCAGCTTAATGGCCCTTGTCTCCTACAATGAGCAGTTCTTC CASSLMALVSYNEQFF
TRBJ1-4 NA NA TRBV20-1 TGCGGTGCTAGAGATTTGAGTCTTGCAACTAATGAAAAACCGTTTTTT CGARDLSLATNEKPFF
TRBJ1-2 NA NA TRBV6-2/TRBV6-3 TGTGCCAGCAGTTACATGACAGTGGAAGGCTACACCTTC CASSYMTVEGYTF
TRBJ1-3 NA medium-sized TRBV3-1 TGTGCCAGCAGCCAAACCGGGACCAGCTCTGGAAACACCATATATTTT CASSQTGTSSGNTIYF
TRBJ2-1 NA medium-sized TRBV5-1 TGCGCCAGCAGCTTGGGGACTAATGAGCAGTTCTTC CASSLGTNEQFF
TRBJ1-2 TRBD1 medium-sized TRBV28 TGTGCCAGCAGGGGAGGACAGGGGGTTCTCGGCTACACCTTC CASRGGQGVLGYTF
TRBJ2-5 NA medium-sized TRBV19 TGTGCCAGTAGTATGGGCAGGCGGACGGAGACCCAGTACTTC CASSMGRRTETQYF
TRBJ2-7 TRBD1 many TRBV18 TGTGCCAGCTCACTTAACAGGGGGGAACTACTAGTGGAGTACTTC CASSLNRGELLVEYF
TRBJ2-1 TRBD2 medium-sized TRBV7-2 TGTGCCAGCAGACCGACTAGCGGGGGGCCCGGTGAGCAGTTCTTC CASRPTSGGPGEQFF
TRBJ2-3 NA medium-sized TRBV24-1 TGTGCCACCAGGGGGACTAGCACAGATACGCAGTATTTT CATRGTSTDTQYF
TRBJ2-1 TRBD2 medium-sized TRBV2 TGTGCCAGCAGTCTGACTAGCGGGAGGGCCAATGAGCAGTTCTTC CASSLTSGRANEQFF
TRBJ2-3 NA medium-sized TRBV5-4 TGTGCCAGCAGCCCGGAGGGAGATACGCAGTATTTT CASSPEGDTQYF
TRBJ1-5 NA medium-sized TRBV11-2 TGTGCCAGCAGCTCACAAGGAGGTCAGCCCCAGCATTTT CASSSQGGQPQHF
TRBJ1-5 NA medium-sized TRBV2 TGTGCCAGCAGTGAACAGGGTTTAGGACAGCCCCAGCATTTT CASSEQGLGQPQHF
TRBJ2-5 NA medium-sized TRBV5-4 TGTGCCAGCAGCTTCCAAGAGACCCAGTACTTC CASSFQETQYF
TRBJ2-1 NA NA TRBV11-2 TGTGCCAGCAGCCCGGTGGGCGGGACAGACTACAATGAGCAGTTCTTC CASSPVGGTDYNEQFF
TRBJ2-7 NA medium-sized TRBV3-1 TGTGCCAGCAGCCAAGAGTTGGGCACCTACGAGCAGTACTTC CASSQELGTYEQYF
TRBJ2-7 NA medium-sized TRBV18 TGTGCCAGCTCACCCGGGGGGCCAAGCGTAACCTACGAGCAGTACTTC CASSPGGPSVTYEQYF
TRBJ2-3 NA NA TRBV13 TGTGCCAGCAGCGCCCGACTGACCCGCACAGATACGCAGTATTTT CASSARLTRTDTQYF
TRBJ1-5 NA NA TRBV28 TGTGCCAGCAGTTACCCCAGGGGCCACGGCAATCAGCCCCAGCATTTT CASSYPRGHGNQPQHF
TRBJ2-1 NA large TRBV2 TGTGCCAGTCTGTACGTGGTAGCCACCGAGCAGTTCTTC CASLYVVATEQFF
TRBJ1-5 TRBD1 large TRBV20-1 TGCAGTGCCGCGGACAGGGTTCAGCCCCAGCATTTT CSAADRVQPQHF
TRBJ2-7 TRBD1 medium-sized TRBV7-2 TGTGCCAGCAGCTTAGACAGGGGACGGGGCGAGCAGTACTTC CASSLDRGRGEQYF
TRBJ2-3 NA many TRBV18 TGTGCCAGCTCACAAAACAGGGATACGCAGTATTTT CASSQNRDTQYF
TRBJ2-3 TRBD2 NA TRBV7-9 TGTGCCAGCAGCCCACGGACTAGCAGCAGCACAGGTACGCAGTATTTT CASSPRTSSSTGTQYF
TRBJ1-4 NA many TRBV3-1 TGTGCCAGCAGCCAAGCGCCTTCGGGGGAAAAACTGTTTTTT CASSQAPSGEKLFF
TRBJ1-1 TRBD1 medium-sized TRBV12-3/TRBV12-4 TGTGCCAGCAGGCCGGGACAGGGAGGGACTGAAGCTTTCTTT CASRPGQGGTEAFF
TRBJ1-1 TRBD1 once TRBV9 TGTGCCGGCAGCTTTCAGGGGGCTGGCACTGAAGCTTTCTTT CAGSFQGAGTEAFF
TRBJ2-1 NA once TRBV11-2 TGTGCCAGCAGCCCGGTGGGCAGGACAGACTACAATGAGCAGTTCTTC CASSPVGRTDYNEQFF
TRBJ2-5 NA NA TRBV20-1 TGCAGTGCTAGAGACGTCTTCAGAGAGACCCAGTACTTC CSARDVFRETQYF
TRBJ2-7 NA medium-sized TRBV14 TGTGCCAGCAGCCAAATGGGGACGGTCTACGAGCAGTACTTC CASSQMGTVYEQYF
TRBJ2-5 NA medium-sized TRBV11-2 TGTGCCAGCAGCTTACCGGGATCCGGGGAGACCCAGTACTTC CASSLPGSGETQYF
TRBJ2-1 NA NA TRBV4-3 TGCGCCAGCAGCCAAGTTTTGGGCTACAATGAGCAGTTCTTC CASSQVLGYNEQFF